The clone carrying this T cell receptor beta chain was seen only once. This entry belongs to a study of control samples from healthy donors and cancer patients. CDR1 and CDR2 (germline): SGHRS, YFSETQ. CDR3 length: 14 residues. With 0 bases removed from V and 4 bases from J, the gap between germline ends came to 10 bases. The data were produced by immunoSEQ multiplex PCR, yet TCRdb's version contains in-frame clones alone and is incomplete. The table records some 74,000 clones, around nine tenths of them present only once. The rearrangement links TRBV5-1 to TRBJ1-2; D gene uncertain. The sample consisted of blood. The origin of this receptor is a woman between 50 and 59 years old in good health. As DNA, the CDR3 is TGCGCCAGCAGCTTGGGTCACGCTGGCTATGGCTACACCTTC. Translated, it gives CASSLGHAGYGYTF. The whole variable domain, filled in from reference TRBV5-1 and TRBJ1-2, reads KAGVTQTPRYLIKTRGQQVTLSCSPISGHRSVSWYQQTPGQGLQFLFEYFSETQRNKGNFPGRFSGRQFSNSRSEMNVSTLELGDSALYLCASSLGHAGYGYTFGSGTRLTVV.